These 16 T cell receptor beta chains were all obtained from the same sample, sequenced in a study of blood T cell repertoires in COVID-19. Using immunoSEQ multiplex PCR, the repertoire was profiled, and TCRdb retains in-frame clones only, with some absent. The sample lists about 430,000 clones, roughly 84% occurring once. The specimen was PBMCs or T cells enriched from blood (not recorded which). These receptors came from a woman between 18 and 29 years old who had been exposed to COVID-19.

The chain combines TRBV6-5 with TRBJ2-7; 7 bases line up with TRBD2. The germline V gene encodes CDR1 MNHEY and CDR2 SVGAGI. V lost 2 bases to trimming and J lost 3 bases; unmatched junction nucleotides: 1. The CDR3 length is 13 residues. Here the CDR3 DNA reads TGTGCCAGCAGTTACGGGAGGGACTACGAGCAGTACTTC. Its translation is CASSYGRDYEQYF.

CDR3 sequence reads: CASSFSRDYGYTF. The CDR3 region has the DNA TGCGCCAGCAGCTTTTCCAGGGACTATGGCTACACCTTC. J is TRBJ1-2 and V is TRBV5-1; possible D gene TRBD1, 5 bases. CDR1 and CDR2 from the germline V gene are SGHRS and YFSETQ. The germline V and J ends were trimmed by 2 bases and 3 bases, with 8 bases remaining between them. The CDR3 loop spans 13 amino acids.

The gene calls are TRBV7-2 and TRBJ2-1; 10 bases map to TRBD2. CDR1 and CDR2 from the germline V gene are SGHTA and FQGNSA. The CDR3 is 18 amino acids. The V segment lost 3 bases and the J segment 3 bases; nucleotides outside the gene matches: 11. The CDR3 DNA sequence: TGTGCCAGCAGCTTCGAAGGGGTACTAGCGGGAATCTACAATGAGCAGTTCTTC. It translates to CASSFEGVLAGIYNEQFF.

The CDR3 DNA sequence: TGTGCCAGCAGCTTCTACAGTGAAAAACTGTTTTTT. The encoded protein is CASSFYSEKLFF. The rearrangement links TRBV13 to TRBJ1-4; D ambiguous. Per the germline V gene, CDR1 is PRHDT and CDR2 is FYEKMQ (reference sequence). This CDR3 spans 12 amino acids. Trimming stripped 3 bases from V and 7 bases from J, with 6 bases between.

The chain is built from TRBV29-1 and TRBJ1-2; D may be TRBD1 (6 bases). CDR1 and CDR2 (germline): SQVTM, ANQGSEA. The germline V and J ends were trimmed by 4 bases and 2 bases, with 14 bases remaining between them. The CDR3 loop spans 14 amino acids. This CDR3 is CSVGAGQINYGYTF. The CDR3 region has the DNA TGCAGCGTTGGGGCTGGACAGATAAACTATGGCTACACCTTC.

A few counts support this clone. The J gene is TRBJ1-6, the V gene TRBV18; TRBD1 might be the D (5 bases). CDR1 and CDR2 from the germline V gene are KGHSH and LQKENI. Between the trimmed V and J ends, which lost 2 bases and 1 base, there was a span of 9 bases. The CDR3 runs to 16 residues. CDR3 protein: CASSPVQGSYNSPLHF. CDR3 bases: TGTGCCAGCTCACCAGTCCAGGGTTCCTATAATTCACCCCTCCACTTT.

The rearrangement joins TRBV3-1 (or the pseudogene TRBV3-2) to TRBJ1-5; the D is unclear. The CDR3 is 14 amino acids. V was clipped by 1 base and J by 7 bases, with 11 bases between them. Germline V gives CDR1 LGHDT, CDR2 YNNKEL (reference sequence). CDR3: CASSQGGVVQPQHF. The CDR3 region has the DNA TGTGCCAGCAGCCAAGGCGGGGTAGTACAGCCCCAGCATTTT.

This rearrangement joins TRBV18 to TRBJ2-2; D call uncertain. The CDR3 consists of 16 residues. CDR1 is KGHSH, CDR2 LQKENI, per germline. V shed 3 bases and J shed 0 bases, with 11 bases lying between them. The CDR3 region is CASSPVFTANTGELFF. CDR3 nucleotide sequence: TGTGCCAGCTCACCGGTTTTCACTGCGAACACCGGGGAGCTGTTTTTT.

The chain recombines TRBV6-2 or TRBV6-3 with TRBJ1-1, with D unclear. In germline, CDR1 is MNHEY, CDR2 SVGEGT. The CDR3 contains 13 residues. V was shortened by 5 bases and J by 4 bases, with 11 bases between the two germline ends. This CDR3 reads CASSNGIGTEAFF. CDR3 nucleotides: TGTGCCAGCAGTAACGGGATTGGCACTGAAGCTTTCTTT.

The rearrangement links TRBV7-9 to TRBJ1-1; D gene ambiguous. The V gene lost 1 base and the J gene lost 8 bases, with 8 bases spanning the gap. The CDR3 loop spans 12 amino acids. Germline-derived CDR1 and CDR2 are SEHNR and FQNEAQ (reference sequence). CDR3 sequence (DNA): TGTGCCAGCAGCTTAGTAGCTGCGGAAGCTTTCTTT. Protein sequence: CASSLVAAEAFF.

This clone has just a few counts. J is TRBJ2-7 and V is TRBV7-2; TRBD2 aligns across 8 bases. Germline CDR1 reads SGHTA; CDR2 reads FQGNSA. The CDR3 has 14 residues. V was pared by 1 base and J by 5 bases, with 4 bases of the junction left unmatched. CDR3: CASSLVYGGDEQYF. The CDR3 bases are TGTGCCAGCAGCTTAGTCTACGGGGGGGACGAGCAGTACTTC.

This clone occurred once. The J gene is TRBJ1-5, the V gene TRBV7-9, with 7 bases lining up with TRBD1. J was trimmed by 1 base and V by 5 bases; bases with no gene match: 5. Germline CDR1 and CDR2: SEHNR and FQNEAQ (reference sequence). This CDR3 region has 15 residues. This CDR3 reads CASSLLGQSNQPQHF. The CDR3 DNA sequence: TGTGCCAGCAGCCTCTTGGGACAGAGCAATCAGCCCCAGCATTTT.

V and J are TRBV7-8 and TRBJ2-7; 7 bases align to TRBD2. The V and J ends lost 1 base and 3 bases, in that order; junction bases with no gene match: 6. The CDR3 length is 15 residues. CDR1 and CDR2 from the germline V gene are SGHVS and FQNEAQ. CDR3 loop: CASSLVDVAGYEQYF. In DNA, the CDR3 is TGTGCCAGCAGCTTAGTGGATGTAGCGGGCTACGAGCAGTACTTC.

The V call is TRBV21-1, the J call TRBJ2-7; TRBD2 is the table's D call and was not checked against the DNA. TRBV21-1 is deemed a pseudogene. The CDR3 covers 19 residues. The CDR3 protein is CASSTAPLGASGRRYEQYF. The CDR3 DNA reads TGTGCCAGCAGCACGGCACCTCTGGGGGCTAGCGGGAGACGGTACGAGCAGTACTTC.

This sequence joins TRBV7-9 and TRBJ2-5, with D perhaps matching TRBD2 (5 bases). This CDR3 region has 14 residues. Germline V lookup: CDR1 SEHNR, CDR2 FQNEAQ (reference sequence). The V end lost 5 bases, the J end lost 2 bases, and 12 bases lay between the germline ends. The CDR3 DNA reads TGTGCCAGCAGCCGGGGAGCGGAACAAGAGACCCAGTACTTC. Translated, it gives CASSRGAEQETQYF.

In this sample, this clone turned up a few times. V gene TRBV7-9 combines with J gene TRBJ2-2; D is ambiguous. The CDR3 has 15 amino acids. V was clipped by 1 base and J by 4 bases, with 10 bases between them. Germline assignment: CDR1 SEHNR and CDR2 FQNEAQ (reference sequence). This chain's CDR3 is CASSLGVSSTGELFF. CDR3 DNA sequence: TGTGCCAGCAGCTTAGGGGTCTCTAGCACCGGGGAGCTGTTTTTT.